This T cell receptor (beta chain) was retrieved from a study of Ad26.COV2.S vaccination and SARS-CoV-2 variants (dated by TCRdb to 2020 to 2023). About the study as a whole: Donors in the vaccine arm were drawn from COV1001, a multicentre, randomized, double-blind, placebo-controlled phase I-IIa trial testing Ad26.COV2.S in healthy adults. Ad26.COV2.S was given intramuscularly at 5x10^10 or 1x10^11 viral particles, as a single shot or as two shots 56 days apart. A total of 32 samples were included in the TCR-sequenced set, comprising roughly 19 Ad26.COV2.S vaccine recipients, 5 placebo recipients and 8 SARS-CoV-2 convalescent individuals. Trial participants were randomized into five groups of five, in which low-dose or high-dose Ad26.COV2.S was given once or twice, or placebo was given on both occasions. Investigators remained blinded to trial group allocation during experiments and outcome assessment. TCRbeta repertoire sequencing was used to assess the specificity and breadth of SARS-CoV-2-reactive T cell receptors after Ad26.COV2.S vaccination. What the research found in general, with its limitations: Compared with placebo recipients, Ad26.COV2.S recipients showed higher spike-specific TCR breadth (P = 0.0014). Comparable non-spike TCR breadth was observed between vaccine and placebo recipients, consistent with only spike being contained in the vaccine. The study was not powered for comparison of responses between vaccine doses or regimens. After vaccination, spike-specific CD8+ and CD4+ T cell responses were reported to show substantial breadth. It was noted by the authors that total T cell responses may have been underestimated by the TCR breadth and depth analyses.

There are 13 amino acids in the CDR3, from cysteine to phenylalanine inclusive. Only the CDR3 DNA stays, 39 bases, in frame from base 1. V and J lose 7 bases and 6 bases, and a span of 14 bases separates them. For this clone: What antigen it recognizes has not been identified. Base qualities are missing; no much larger clone stands one base away.

According to the study, the label for this sample's treatment or condition signals: around 19 received Ad26.COV2.S at low or high dose, single or two shots; roughly five received placebo; per-sample allocation not given. Repertoires of vaccine and placebo recipients were sequenced from samples taken on day 63 after the first injection. Between 29 July and 7 August 2020, Cohort 1b enrolled approximately 26 adults aged 18-55 years at one site in Boston, USA. Ad26.COV2.S consisted of a replication-incompetent adenovirus type 26 vector by which a prefusion-stabilized SARS-CoV-2 spike protein from the original Wuhan strain was expressed. The immunoSEQ Assay was the method used to sequence TCRbeta CDR3 regions. After extraction, genomic DNA underwent amplification by bias-controlled multiplex PCR, followed by high-throughput sequencing. The paper's data handling went like this. Collapsing and filtering of sequences were performed to quantify the absolute abundance of each unique TCRbeta CDR3 region. T cell fraction was estimated by normalization of TCRbeta template counts to usable DNA, with usable DNA being measured through amplification of reference genes present in all nucleated cells. Repertoire TCRs were annotated as SARS-CoV-2-specific when V gene, CDR3 amino acid sequence and J gene were exactly matched to a known reactive TCR set. The reference SARS-CoV-2 TCR set came from MIRA and was filtered for enrichment in COVID-19-positive ImmuneCODE repertoires, removing public or cross-reactive TCRs. Using the MIRA antigens, annotated TCRs were further analysed by specific ORF or by position within an ORF. Breadth was defined as annotated unique rearrangements over total unique productive rearrangements; depth was the summed frequency of those rearrangements. Two-sided Wilcoxon rank-sum tests were used to compare TCR breadth between groups. The clones in this table, taken by TCRdb from immuneACCESS, are in-frame only. Not every clone is retained; where verified, under half of the shortfall comes from an unresolved V gene, and the cause of the rest is unknown. The DNA gave D and trimming, while V, J and clone size come from that table. This sample comprises about 330,000 clones, about nine tenths of them detected only once. The ten largest account for approximately 5.8% of the sample.

The sequenced sample was peripheral blood, obtained in a trial of Ad26.COV2.S vaccine versus placebo. The sequence was collected from a person between 18 and 65 years old who received the Ad26.COV2.S COVID-19 vaccine or a placebo. The V gene is TRBV12-3 or TRBV12-4 and the J gene is TRBJ2-3; the D segment is perhaps TRBD1 or TRBD2, each sharing 6 matched bases. DNA sequence: TGTGCCAGCATTCCAACGGGGGCTGATACGCAGTATTTT. Translation gives CASIPTGADTQYF.